A selection of T cell receptor beta chains follows, all from one sample in a study of blood T cells in healthy people across ages. MiXCR, run by TCRdb on the 5' RACE reads, gives a single entry per CDR3 protein. Altogether 850,000 to 1,100,000 distinct CDR3 sequences are present, more than 30% being singletons, with the ten largest covering around 13%. Material for sequencing was blood. These receptors came from a man in his late teens or twenties in good health. Each CDR3 is given with its conserved first and last residue. The order of the fields is D gene, J gene, V gene, clone size, CDR3 DNA, CDR3 protein. D genes are given only for firm matches. Size is omitted from some rows. Given values are once, few, many or a class for expanded clones.

TRBD1,TRBJ1-2,TRBV29-1,.,TGCAGCGTTGTCGTAAGTGGGACAGCTGCTAACTATGGCTACACCTTC,CSVVVSGTAANYGYTF
.,TRBJ1-5,TRBV6-1,.,TGTGCCAGCGAGGCCAAGAACAATCAGCCCCAGCATTTT,CASEAKNNQPQHF
TRBD2,TRBJ2-3,TRBV20-1,few,TGCAGTGCGCCGGGACTAGCGGGGGGCCTTAGCACAGATACGCAGTATTTT,CSAPGLAGGLSTDTQYF
.,TRBJ2-7,TRBV7-6,few,TGTGCCAGCAGCTTATTGGACAGTGATTATTACGAGCAGTACTTC,CASSLLDSDYYEQYF
TRBD2,TRBJ2-1,TRBV20-1,.,TGCAGTGCCCGACTAGCGACGCCGTCCTACAATGAGCAGTTCTTC,CSARLATPSYNEQFF
TRBD2,TRBJ2-7,TRBV7-2,few,TGTGCCAGCAGCTTAGGGCGGGAGTCCTTCGAGCAGTACTTC,CASSLGRESFEQYF
.,TRBJ1-2,TRBV29-1,few,TGCAGCGTTGAAGCCTTTGGAATCACTCCCCGGGCTAACTATGGCTACACCTTC,CSVEAFGITPRANYGYTF
.,TRBJ1-5,TRBV12-3/TRBV12-4,.,TGTGCCAGCAGTCGACAGGCTGATCAGCCCCAGGATTTT,CASSRQADQPQDF
TRBD1,TRBJ1-2,TRBV20-1,few,TGCAGTGCTAGGATCGGACAGGGAAGAAGCTATGGCTACACCTTC,CSARIGQGRSYGYTF
TRBD1,TRBJ1-5,TRBV27,once,TGTGCCAGCAGTTCAGGGGGGGCAGGGCGGCCCCAGCATTTT,CASSSGGAGRPQHF
.,TRBJ1-2,TRBV29-1,.,TGCAGCGTGGAGCGCGGAGTCTATGGCTACACCTTC,CSVERGVYGYTF
TRBD2,TRBJ2-1,TRBV7-9,.,TGTGCCAGCAGCGAAGGACTAGCGGGGGGCAGGGCGAATGAGCAGTTCTTC,CASSEGLAGGRANEQFF
.,TRBJ1-1,TRBV28,few,TGTGCCAGCAGTTTAAGACCTAACAGGGCTTGGAACACTGAAGCTTTCTTT,CASSLRPNRAWNTEAFF
.,TRBJ1-2,TRBV7-9,.,TGTGCCAGCAGCCGAGGGGCTGGTCTTAACTATGGCTACACCTTC,CASSRGAGLNYGYTF
.,TRBJ1-1,TRBV24-1,few,TGTGCCACCTCGTCCCACCGAAACACTGAAGCTTTCTTT,CATSSHRNTEAFF
.,TRBJ2-4,TRBV6-2/TRBV6-3,.,TGTGCCAGCAGTTACTCTTGGGGACTAGCCAAAAACATTCAGTACTTC,CASSYSWGLAKNIQYF
.,TRBJ2-1,TRBV15,few,TGTGCCACCAGCAGAGATAACAACTACAATGAGCAGTTCTTC,CATSRDNNYNEQFF
.,TRBJ2-2,TRBV20-1,.,TGCAGTGCAAGCCCTCCGGGGAACACCGGGGAGCTGTTTTTT,CSASPPGNTGELFF
TRBD2,TRBJ2-5,TRBV25-1,.,TGTGCCAGCAGTGACCGACTAGCCGGAGAGACCCAGTACTTC,CASSDRLAGETQYF
.,TRBJ2-1,TRBV10-3,few,TGTGCCATCAGTGAGCGAGACAACAATGAGCAGTTCTTC,CAISERDNNEQFF
TRBD2,TRBJ2-2,TRBV2,.,TGTGCCAGCAGTGATAGACTAGCGGGGGTAAACACCGGGGAGCTGTTTTTT,CASSDRLAGVNTGELFF
.,TRBJ1-1,TRBV19,few,TGTGCCAGTAGTATTACAGGGCTCGGGACTGAAGCTTTCTTT,CASSITGLGTEAFF
TRBD1,TRBJ1-2,TRBV7-9,few,TGTGCCAGCAGCTTATTTGAGGGACAGGGCAACTATGGCTACACCTTC,CASSLFEGQGNYGYTF
.,TRBJ1-2,TRBV10-3,.,TGTGCCATCAGTGAGTCACGGGGGGATGATGGCTACACCTTC,CAISESRGDDGYTF
TRBD2,TRBJ2-3,TRBV3-1,.,TGTGCCAGCAGCCTAACGTCCAGCGGGGGGGCCAAGGATACGCAGTATTTT,CASSLTSSGGAKDTQYF
.,TRBJ2-7,TRBV6-2/TRBV6-3,.,TGTGCCAGCAGACCTAGGGGTGATTCCTACAATGAGCAGTACTTC,CASRPRGDSYNEQYF
.,TRBJ2-7,TRBV7-2,few,TGTGCCGGCAGCTTAAATTTTGGTAACTCCTACGAGCAGTACTTC,CAGSLNFGNSYEQYF
.,TRBJ1-1,TRBV6-1,.,TGTGCCATCCGACCGCGGGAACCCCGAGAAGCTTTCTTT,CAIRPREPREAFF
TRBD1,TRBJ1-2,TRBV7-9,few,TGTGCCAGCAGCTCCGTGGACAGGGCCAGTTTAGCTAACTATGGCTACACCTTC,CASSSVDRASLANYGYTF
.,TRBJ1-1,TRBV5-1,few,TGCGCCAGCAGCTCGGACGGCGATGAAGCTTTCTTT,CASSSDGDEAFF
.,TRBJ2-1,TRBV27,.,TGTGCCGTGCGGGACTCCTACAATGAGCAGTTCTTC,CAVRDSYNEQFF
.,TRBJ1-5,TRBV4-1,few,TGCGCCAGCAGCCAAGGGGGGGCAACCAATCAGCCCCAGCATTTT,CASSQGGATNQPQHF
.,TRBJ2-4,TRBV28,.,TGTGCCAGCAGTTTTGCGAGAGGAACTAAAAACATTCAGTACTTC,CASSFARGTKNIQYF
TRBD2,TRBJ2-1,TRBV5-1,.,TGCGCCAGCAGCCCGGGACTAGCGGGGGGACCTTACAATGAGCGGTTCTTC,CASSPGLAGGPYNERFF
.,TRBJ1-1,TRBV12-3/TRBV12-4,.,TGTGCCAGCAGTTTACAGGTGTACGAAGCTTTCTTT,CASSLQVYEAFF
.,TRBJ1-6,TRBV27,.,TGTGCCAGCAGCGGAGCACCTAATTCACCCCTCCACTTT,CASSGAPNSPLHF
.,TRBJ1-4,TRBV20-1,few,TGCAGTGCTAGCCCAACTCGGGATGAAAAACTGTTTTTT,CSASPTRDEKLFF
.,TRBJ2-1,TRBV20-1,.,TGCAGTGCTTCTACTCAGATGGCTCAGGATCCCTACAATGAGCAGTTCTTC,CSASTQMAQDPYNEQFF
TRBD1,TRBJ2-5,TRBV14,.,TGTGCCAGCAGCCATAGACAGGGGACAATATATGAGCAGTACTTC,CASSHRQGTIYEQYF
TRBD2,TRBJ2-3,TRBV6-2/TRBV6-3,few,TGTGCCAGCAGCGAAGGACTAGTTGGAGATACGCAGTATTTT,CASSEGLVGDTQYF
.,TRBJ1-5,TRBV6-1,few,TGTGCCCCAGATCAGATCCGGCGAGGTTGGGGCAATCAGCCCCAGCATTTT,CAPDQIRRGWGNQPQHF
.,TRBJ1-1,TRBV29-1,.,TGCAGCGTGGGGAGGGACATCCTGAACACTGAAGCTTTCTTT,CSVGRDILNTEAFF
.,TRBJ2-7,TRBV12-5,.,TGTGCTAGTGGTTTGGCGTCGGGACTGCAAATGTACGAGCAGTACTTC,CASGLASGLQMYEQYF
TRBD2,TRBJ2-1,TRBV5-6,.,TGTGCCAGCTTGCTAAGCGGGGGGACTACGGGCAATGAGCAGTTCTTC,CASLLSGGTTGNEQFF
TRBD1,TRBJ2-4,TRBV2,few,TGTGCCAGCAGGCTGACAGGGGAAAACATTCAGTACTTC,CASRLTGENIQYF
TRBD1,TRBJ1-5,TRBV24-1,.,TGTGCCACCAGTGACCCGACAGGGGGTCCCCAGCATTTT,CATSDPTGGPQHF
.,TRBJ1-2,TRBV5-1,few,TGCGCCAGCAGCAGCACAGAGTTCCCCCTCTATGGCTACACCTTC,CASSSTEFPLYGYTF
.,TRBJ1-2,TRBV4-1,.,TGCGCCAGCAGCCAAGATCGGGCGGGGATAGGCGGCTACACCTTC,CASSQDRAGIGGYTF
.,TRBJ1-1,TRBV6-5,.,TGTGCCAGCAGTTACAGGGGAGTGGGGACTGAAGCTTTCTTT,CASSYRGVGTEAFF
TRBD1,TRBJ1-3,TRBV6-2/TRBV6-3,once,TGTGCCAGCAACCGCGGACAGGCCGATTCTGGAAACACCATATATTTT,CASNRGQADSGNTIYF
.,TRBJ2-1,TRBV12-3/TRBV12-4,.,TGTGCCAGCCGAACCAGGAGCAATGAGCAGTTCTTC,CASRTRSNEQFF
.,TRBJ2-3,TRBV20-1,few,TGCAGTGCGGAGTTACGGGACAACGACAGCTACACAGATACGCAGTATTTT,CSAELRDNDSYTDTQYF